This T cell receptor beta chain is drawn from a study of CD8+ T cells in alopecia areata. Looking at the study overall: Those patients who were treated received oral tofacitinib, which was given at 5 to 10 mg twice daily for moderate-to-severe alopecia areata. After 6 to 18 months of tofacitinib, follow-up continued 6 months off drug. Study observations and caveats: Alopecia totalis/universalis scalp especially showed more expanded CD8+ clones than normal scalp.

As the sequencing template, cDNA was produced by extracting RNA and reverse transcribing it. Profiling relied on immunoSEQ multiplex PCR, and the TCRdb table lists in-frame clones only, not all of them. This sample yields about 160,000 clones, of which approximately 45% are seen a single time; approximately 7% belongs to the top ten. Note on this clone: As yet, its antigen is unknown.

Individuals with alopecia areata gave both lesional scalp punch biopsies and peripheral blood for collection. The CDR3 is made up of 16 amino acids. Germline values: CDR1 MGHRA, CDR2 YSYEKL. The V end was cut by 3 bases, the J end by 6 bases, with 18 bases between. The chain has TRBV4-1 and TRBJ1-5, with D perhaps TRBD1 (5 bases). Sequenced input: CD4+ T cells sorted from blood. This TCR came from a human donor with alopecia areata. CDR3 in DNA: TGCGCCAGCAGCCAGACAGAGGGAATTTATGGTCAGCCCCAGCATTTT. Its protein product is CASSQTEGIYGQPQHF.